Listed below are T cell receptor beta chains from one sample, sequenced in a study of T cell responses to AZD1222 COVID-19 vaccine. This table comes from immunoSEQ multiplex PCR, and its TCRdb copy is limited to in-frame clones, with some not included. The sample shows about 150,000 clones, about nine tenths of them seen only once. Specimen: peripheral blood, collected on day 0 of AZD1222 vaccination. These TCRs come from an adult in good health. The CDR3 runs from the conserved cysteine through the conserved F or W. A D gene is named only where the DNA matches it firmly. For some rows the clone size is stated as once, few or many, or as a class when expanded; others skip it.

cdr3_aa cdr3_nt j_call v_call d_call clone_size
CAISEGAGNQPQHF TGTGCCATCAGTGAGGGGGCTGGCAATCAGCCCCAGCATTTT TRBJ1-5 TRBV10-3 NA NA
CASSPTGGRVRRAYEQYF TGTGCCAGCAGCCCTACGGGCGGGAGGGTGAGGAGGGCCTACGAGCAGTACTTC TRBJ2-7 TRBV4-2 TRBD2 NA
CASSPPAGTTNQPQHF TGTGCCAGTAGTCCCCCCGCAGGGACTACAAATCAGCCCCAGCATTTT TRBJ1-5 TRBV19 NA few
CASSTLGSGSSDTQYF TGTGCCAGCAGCACCCTTGGTAGCGGGAGTTCAGATACGCAGTATTTT TRBJ2-3 TRBV28 TRBD2 NA
CASSATGFNTEAFF TGTGCCAGCAGTGCGACAGGTTTTAACACTGAAGCTTTCTTT TRBJ1-1 TRBV27 NA NA
CASSAGQKVEQFF TGTGCCAGCTCGGCTGGACAGAAGGTTGAGCAGTTCTTC TRBJ2-1 TRBV7-9 NA NA
CASSMGTAGRGYTF TGTGCCAGTAGTATGGGTACGGCAGGTCGGGGCTACACCTTC TRBJ1-2 TRBV19 NA NA
CASSQETGVGYTF TGCGCCAGCAGCCAAGAAACAGGGGTTGGCTACACCTTC TRBJ1-2 TRBV4-1 TRBD1 NA
CASSKGQGAGELFF TGTGCCAGCAGCAAAGGACAGGGGGCCGGGGAGCTGTTTTTT TRBJ2-2 TRBV11-3 TRBD1 NA
CSVGPTGVRGQYF TGCAGCGTTGGGCCTACTGGGGTAAGAGGGCAGTATTTT TRBJ2-3 TRBV29-1 NA NA
CASSLVGQPYGYTF TGTGCCAGCAGCTTGGTCGGACAGCCCTATGGCTACACCTTC TRBJ1-2 TRBV5-4 NA NA
CATSDSGLAQETQYF TGTGCCACCAGTGACTCGGGACTTGCACAAGAGACCCAGTACTTC TRBJ2-5 TRBV24-1 NA NA
CASSLYRKRDGGSYNEQFF TGTGCCAGCAGCTTATACCGTAAGCGGGACGGAGGGTCCTACAATGAGCAGTTCTTC TRBJ2-1 TRBV7-9 TRBD2 NA
CASSISRKWSRGTEAFF TGTGCCAGCAGTATTTCACGGAAGTGGTCTAGAGGCACTGAAGCTTTCTTT TRBJ1-1 TRBV28 NA NA
CASSRAQGFNTEAFF TGTGCCAGCTCACGGGCACAGGGATTCAACACTGAAGCTTTCTTT TRBJ1-1 TRBV18 NA NA
CASSSSGTGGFHTEAFF TGTGCCAGCAGTTCATCCGGGACAGGGGGCTTTCACACTGAAGCTTTCTTT TRBJ1-1 TRBV13 TRBD1 NA
CAIRMERGIVTYEQYF TGTGCCATCAGGATGGAGAGGGGGATAGTTACCTACGAGCAGTACTTC TRBJ2-7 TRBV10-3 NA NA
CARSLYIRNNHYYYGYTF TGTGCCAGAAGCTTGTACATCAGGAACAACCACTATTACTATGGCTACACCTTC TRBJ1-2 TRBV5-3 NA NA
CASSLTPSGHPIGETQYF TGTGCCAGCAGCCTGACCCCTAGCGGGCACCCCATCGGGGAGACCCAGTACTTC TRBJ2-5 TRBV11-2 TRBD2 NA
CASRKTVYTEAFF TGTGCCAGCAGAAAGACAGTGTACACTGAAGCTTTCTTT TRBJ1-1 TRBV27 NA NA
CASRRTGEGNQPQHF TGTGCCAGCAGGCGGACAGGTGAAGGCAATCAGCCCCAGCATTTT TRBJ1-5 TRBV2 TRBD1 NA
CASSLQESTDTQYF TGTGCCAGCAGCTTACAGGAAAGCACAGATACGCAGTATTTT TRBJ2-3 TRBV7-9 NA NA
CASTPGGRSNTEAFF TGTGCCAGTACCCCCGGTGGGAGGAGTAACACTGAAGCTTTCTTT TRBJ1-1 TRBV19 NA NA
CASSQDLRQSGNTIYF TGCGCCAGCAGCCAGGACCTCAGACAATCTGGAAACACCATATATTTT TRBJ1-3 TRBV4-3 NA NA
CASSWTMEYEQYF TGTGCCAGCAGTTGGACTATGGAATACGAGCAGTACTTC TRBJ2-7 TRBV28 NA NA
CASSFTGSREKLFF TGTGCCAGCAGCTTCACAGGGAGTCGAGAAAAACTGTTTTTT TRBJ1-4 TRBV7-2 NA NA
CASSESGTGTYGYTF TGTGCCAGCAGTGAGAGTGGAACAGGGACCTATGGCTACACCTTC TRBJ1-2 TRBV25-1 NA NA
CASSIGTGYRQPQHF TGTGCCAGCAGTATTGGGACAGGGTATCGTCAGCCCCAGCATTTT TRBJ1-5 TRBV28 TRBD1 NA
CAWILQANEQYF TGTGCCTGGATCCTTCAAGCCAACGAGCAGTACTTC TRBJ2-7 TRBV30 NA NA
CASSRKTGVPDTQYF TGTGCCAGCAGCCGTAAGACAGGGGTTCCAGATACGCAGTATTTT TRBJ2-3 TRBV7-8 TRBD1 NA
CASTFGANSYEQYF TGTGCCAGCACCTTTGGGGCGAACTCCTACGAGCAGTACTTC TRBJ2-7 TRBV11-2 NA NA
CASSYRVGSPLHF TGTGCCAGCAGTTATCGGGTGGGCTCACCCCTCCACTTT TRBJ1-6 TRBV28 NA NA
CASSQLNQPQHF TGTGCCAGCAGCCAACTCAATCAGCCCCAGCATTTT TRBJ1-5 TRBV3-1/TRBV3-2 NA NA
CASSVVGTGTSEQYF TGTGCCAGCAGCGTAGTAGGGACAGGTACATCCGAGCAGTACTTC TRBJ2-7 TRBV9 TRBD1 NA
CASSPPGLAGSTDTQYF TGTGCCAGCTCACCACCGGGACTAGCGGGTAGCACAGATACGCAGTATTTT TRBJ2-3 TRBV18 TRBD2 NA
CASRQRLNTEAFF TGTGCCAGCAGACAAAGGTTGAACACTGAAGCTTTCTTT TRBJ1-1 TRBV6-5 NA NA
CASSDQNQPQHF TGTGCCAGCAGCGACCAGAATCAGCCCCAGCATTTT TRBJ1-5 TRBV7-9 NA NA
CASSASGGSGANVLTF TGTGCCAGCAGTGCTAGCGGGGGCTCTGGGGCCAACGTCCTGACTTTC TRBJ2-6 TRBV6-1 TRBD2 NA
CASSGGKPAYSPLHF TGTGCCAGTAGTGGAGGAAAACCCGCTTACTCACCCCTCCACTTT TRBJ1-6 TRBV19 NA NA
CATSTLGTSGTQIEQFF TGTGCCACCAGCACCCTCGGGACTAGCGGGACCCAAATTGAGCAGTTCTTC TRBJ2-1 TRBV15 TRBD2 NA
CAFGTESSQETQYF TGTGCCTTCGGGACAGAAAGTTCCCAAGAGACCCAGTACTTC TRBJ2-5 TRBV6-5 TRBD1 NA
CASSLDKITEAFF TGTGCCAGCAGCTTAGACAAGATCACTGAAGCTTTCTTT TRBJ1-1 TRBV11-2 NA NA
CASSQPGAYEQYF TGTGCCAGCAGCCAACCAGGGGCCTACGAGCAGTACTTC TRBJ2-7 TRBV14 NA once
CASSHHPGTGKNEQFF TGTGCCAGCAGTCACCACCCCGGGACAGGGAAGAATGAGCAGTTCTTC TRBJ2-1 TRBV27 TRBD1 NA
CASSFSGVESYEQYF TGTGCCAGCAGCTTCTCAGGGGTGGAATCCTACGAGCAGTACTTC TRBJ2-7 TRBV5-6 NA NA
CASSFGWGSNQPQHF TGTGCCAGTAGTTTCGGATGGGGTTCGAATCAGCCCCAGCATTTT TRBJ1-5 TRBV19 NA once
CASSFSAGVGNEQFF TGTGCCAGCAGCTTTTCCGCGGGAGTTGGCAATGAGCAGTTCTTC TRBJ2-1 TRBV7-8 TRBD2 NA
CASSPLVRATVNEKLFF TGTGCCAGCTCACCACTGGTGCGGGCGACGGTTAATGAAAAACTGTTTTTT TRBJ1-4 TRBV18 NA once
CASSITNSDHEQFF TGTGCCAGCAGCATCACAAACAGCGACCATGAGCAGTTCTTC TRBJ2-1 TRBV13 NA once
CASSSPGTHRNTIYF TGTGCCAGCAGCTCGCCGGGGACACATAGAAACACCATATATTTT TRBJ1-3 TRBV5-5 NA NA
CASSIQGANEAFF TGTGCCAGTAGTATTCAGGGGGCCAATGAAGCTTTCTTT TRBJ1-1 TRBV19 TRBD1 NA
CASSPGGGSYNEQFF TGTGCCAGCAGCCCCGGGGGGGGCTCCTACAATGAGCAGTTCTTC TRBJ2-1 TRBV6-4 TRBD2 NA
CASSSPGQGYNEQFF TGCGCCAGCAGCTCACCGGGACAGGGATACAATGAGCAGTTCTTC TRBJ2-1 TRBV5-1 TRBD1 NA
CASSHLHELNTEAFF TGTGCCAGCAGCCATCTACACGAATTGAACACTGAAGCTTTCTTT TRBJ1-1 TRBV4-2 NA NA
CASSIRLADTQYF TGTGCCAGCAGTATACGACTAGCGGATACGCAGTATTTT TRBJ2-3 TRBV12-3/TRBV12-4 TRBD2 NA
CATSRDLSSPGAEQFF TGTGCCACCAGCAGAGATCTCTCAAGTCCGGGCGCTGAGCAGTTCTTC TRBJ2-1 TRBV15 NA NA
CASSFPTSGGSYNEQFF TGTGCCAGCAGTTTCCCGACTAGCGGGGGATCCTACAATGAGCAGTTCTTC TRBJ2-1 TRBV27 TRBD2 NA
CASSYSHRSTDTQYF TGTGCCAGCAGTTACTCGCACCGTAGCACAGATACGCAGTATTTT TRBJ2-3 TRBV6-2/TRBV6-3 NA NA
CASSPGDQPQHF TGTGCCAGTAGTCCTGGGGATCAGCCCCAGCATTTT TRBJ1-5 TRBV2 NA NA
CASSLGRVPNTEAFF TGTGCCAGCAGCTTAGGCAGGGTTCCGAACACTGAAGCTTTCTTT TRBJ1-1 TRBV11-2 NA NA